This note documents a single TCR beta chain sequence. Only in-frame clones appear in the TCRdb table, and some are missing; sequencing was by immunoSEQ multiplex PCR. The sample lists around 370,000 clones; 90% were seen once. These data originate in a study of blood T cell repertoires in COVID-19. At the level of the study: The study drew acute and convalescent COVID-19 samples from the United States, Italy and Spain. T cells, B-cell-depleted T cells, or PBMCs provided the cDNA or gDNA that served as material.

This CDR3 is 14 amino acids long. The germline V and J ends were trimmed by 1 base and 1 base, with 10 bases remaining between them. The V gene's germline CDR1 is SQVTM and CDR2 ANQGSEA. Specimen: peripheral blood. The rearrangement uses TRBV29-1 and TRBJ1-1; no clear D. The origin of this receptor is a man younger than 35 with active or convalescent COVID-19. CDR3: CSVEATQENTEAFF. DNA for the CDR3: TGCAGCGTTGAAGCCACACAAGAGAACACTGAAGCTTTCTTT.